The T cell receptor beta chain under discussion was sequenced for a study of cytomegalovirus exposure and HLA in healthy donors. Only a few counts were recorded for this clone. Germline CDR1 and CDR2: LNHNV and YYDKDF (reference sequence). The CDR3 is 13 residues long. V was pared by 1 base and J by 4 bases, with 0 bases of the junction left unmatched. In the PCR, 60 Vbeta and 13 Jbeta primers were used. Profiling relied on immunoSEQ multiplex PCR, and the TCRdb table lists in-frame clones only, not all of them. The data show over 100,000 clones, 72% seen once. Sample: PBMCs. This chain connects TRBV15 to TRBJ2-5; 7 bases map to TRBD2. The sequence was obtained from a man aged 45-65 years in good health and CMV-seropositive. This chain's CDR3 is CATSRAGGETQYF. Here the CDR3 DNA reads TGTGCCACCAGCAGAGCGGGAGGAGAGACCCAGTACTTC.